These T cell receptor beta chains were read from a single sample in a study of T cells in Graves' hyperthyroidism and ophthalmopathy. A single record per CDR3 protein comes from TCRdb applying MiXCR to the multiplex PCR reads. The sample carries hundreds of thousands of distinct CDR3 sequences, just under 45% recorded once. The source material was peripheral blood or thyroid tissue (not recorded which). The receptors stem from an adult man with Graves' disease, either hyperthyroidism or ophthalmopathy (not recorded which). The CDR3 runs from the conserved cysteine through the conserved F or W. The order of the fields is J gene, D gene, V gene, CDR3 length, clone size, CDR3 protein, CDR3 DNA. The D gene is left open where the match is weak. Rows give clone size only sometimes, using once, few, many, or a class for an expanded clone.

>TRBJ1-1|TRBD1|TRBV19|13|-
CASFTGGTPEAFF
TGTGCCAGTTTTACAGGGGGCACACCTGAAGCTTTCTTT
>TRBJ2-2|-|TRBV7-7|15|few
CASSSEGVGAGELFF
TGTGCTAGCAGCTCAGAAGGGGTGGGCGCCGGGGAGCTGTTTTTT
>TRBJ2-7|-|TRBV5-6|14|-
CASSPQQGLDEQYF
TGTGCCAGCAGCCCGCAACAGGGTCTCGACGAGCAGTACTTC
>TRBJ1-2|TRBD1|TRBV29-1|12|-
CSAIATGGGYTF
TGCAGTGCTATCGCGACAGGGGGCGGCTACACCTTC
>TRBJ1-1|-|TRBV7-9|16|few
CASSLALDRWGTEAFF
TGTGCCAGCAGCTTAGCCTTGGACAGATGGGGGACTGAAGCTTTCTTT
>TRBJ1-2|-|TRBV12-3/TRBV12-4|14|-
CASSLDSLGNGYTF
TGTGCCAGCAGTTTAGACAGCCTTGGGAATGGCTACACCTTC
>TRBJ2-5|-|TRBV20-1|14|few
CSASKITDQETQYF
TGCAGTGCTAGTAAGATCACAGACCAAGAGACCCAGTACTTC
>TRBJ2-7|TRBD1|TRBV6-4|16|-
CASSDSTGQELYEQYF
TGTGCCAGCAGTGACTCGACGGGACAGGAACTCTACGAGCAGTACTTC
>TRBJ1-2|-|TRBV7-9|15|few
CASRGIKGPSGGYTF
TGTGCCAGCAGAGGAATAAAAGGCCCATCGGGCGGCTACACCTTC
>TRBJ1-1|TRBD1|TRBV7-2|15|-
CASSLGTGGYTEAFF
TGTGCCAGCAGCTTAGGGACAGGGGGGTACACTGAAGCTTTCTTT
>TRBJ1-2|-|TRBV4-2|14|-
CASTTGYGYTFHQF
-
>TRBJ1-1|TRBD1|TRBV5-1|14|-
CASISNAGGTEAFF
TGCGCCAGCATCTCCAACGCAGGGGGCACTGAAGCTTTCTTT
>TRBJ1-3|TRBD1|TRBV20-1|15|few
CSARSEGQAGNTIYF
TGCAGTGCTAGGTCCGAAGGACAGGCTGGAAACACCATATATTTT
>TRBJ2-5|-|TRBV6-6|12|-
CASSYEAGTQYF
TGTGCCAGCAGTTACGAAGCGGGGACCCAGTACTTC
>TRBJ1-5|-|TRBV7-2|15|many
CASSIGAGRDQPQHF
TGTGCCAGCAGCATAGGGGCAGGTCGCGATCAGCCCCAGCATTTT
>TRBJ2-5|TRBD1|TRBV12-3/TRBV12-4|13|many
CASSTTGGETQYF
TGTGCCAGCAGCACGACAGGGGGAGAGACCCAGTACTTC
>TRBJ1-4|-|TRBV19|15|few
CASSIAGVGNEKLFF
TGTGCCAGTAGTATTGCGGGGGTCGGCAATGAAAAACTGTTTTTT
>TRBJ1-2|-|TRBV12-3/TRBV12-4|12|-
CASVAGNYGYTF
TGTGCCAGCGTCGCAGGGAACTATGGCTACACCTTC
>TRBJ2-5|TRBD2|TRBV19|14|few
CASSTLAGQETQYF
TGTGCCAGTTCGACACTAGCGGGCCAAGAGACCCAGTACTTC
>TRBJ1-2|TRBD1|TRBV15|15|-
CATANPGQGRRGYTF
TGTGCCACCGCAAACCCGGGACAGGGGCGGCGTGGCTACACCTTC
>TRBJ1-5|-|TRBV6-5|11|few
CASSVSRAQHF
TGTGCCAGCAGTGTTTCTAGGGCCCAGCATTTT
>TRBJ2-2|TRBD1|TRBV7-9|16|-
CASSSAGQGDGGELFF
TGTGCCAGCAGCTCCGCGGGACAGGGCGATGGCGGGGAGCTGTTTTTT